A single T cell receptor beta chain is shown here with its context. In the original workflow: Estimation of nucleated cell counts relied on the amplification of reference gene primers. This table comes from immunoSEQ multiplex PCR, and its TCRdb copy is limited to in-frame clones, with some not included. The DNA gave D and trimming, while V, J and clone size come from that table. The table has roughly 230,000 clones, approximately 88% seen once. This sample is part of a study of blood T cell repertoires in COVID-19. Study details: COVID-19 samples from acute and convalescent phases originated in the United States, Italy and Spain.

CDR1 is LNHDA and CDR2 is SQIVND in the germline V gene (reference sequence). CDR3 size: 19 residues. The J segment lost 0 bases and the V segment lost 5 bases, leaving 10 bases of the junction unmatched. This receptor was taken from a man in his forties with acute or convalescent COVID-19. The chain recombines TRBV19 with TRBJ2-2, with 12 bases lining up with TRBD2. The sample comprised peripheral blood. The CDR3 DNA reads as TGTGCCAGTAGTCCCGATCGGACTAGCGGGAATCCGAACACCGGGGAGCTGTTTTTT. Its translation is CASSPDRTSGNPNTGELFF.